These T cell receptor beta chains were read from a single sample in a study of Ad26.COV2.S vaccination and SARS-CoV-2 variants. Produced via immunoSEQ multiplex PCR; TCRdb's table is partial and in-frame only. The sample holds hundreds of thousands of clones, 86% seen once. This material consisted of peripheral blood, taken in a trial of Ad26.COV2.S vaccine versus placebo. These receptors were obtained from a person between 18 and 65 years old who received the Ad26.COV2.S COVID-19 vaccine or a placebo. CDR3s include the opening cysteine and the closing phenylalanine or tryptophan. The D gene is left open where the match is weak. Rows may omit the clone size; those that give it use once, few, many or a size class.

>13|-|TRBJ2-3|TRBV19|TRBD2
TGTTCCGCGGCCCCCGGCGGGAGAGATACGCAGTATTTT
CSAAPGGRDTQYF
>12|once|TRBJ1-5|TRBV28|-
TGTGCCAGCAGTTTGGAGGGTCAGCCCCAGCATTTT
CASSLEGQPQHF
>15|-|TRBJ2-1|TRBV7-2|-
TGTGCCAGCAGCTTAGCGGGGGGGCTATTCAATGAGCAGTTCTTC
CASSLAGGLFNEQFF
>15|-|TRBJ1-2|TRBV27|-
TGTGCCTGCAAAAGTGCTACAGGCTCACTGGGTGGCTACACCTTC
CACKSATGSLGGYTF
>15|-|TRBJ2-7|TRBV28|TRBD1
TGTGCCAGCATTTCTTTGACAGGGGTCCGGTACCAGCAGTACTTC
CASISLTGVRYQQYF
>17|-|TRBJ2-7|TRBV4-3|-
TGCGCCAGCAGCCAAGATACGGGCCTAGAGGGGTTTTACGAGCAGTACTTC
CASSQDTGLEGFYEQYF
>12|few|TRBJ1-1|TRBV6-4|-
TGTGCCGGGGGGTTCATGAACACTGAAGCTTTCTTT
CAGGFMNTEAFF
>13|few|TRBJ1-1|TRBV28|-
TGTGCCAGCAGTCTCAACGTGAACACTGAAGCTTTCTTT
CASSLNVNTEAFF
>18|-|TRBJ2-6|TRBV15|TRBD1
TGTGCCACCAGCAGAGATGGACAGGGACTCGCTGGGGCCAACGTCCTGACTTTC
CATSRDGQGLAGANVLTF
>14|-|TRBJ2-3|TRBV6-5|-
TGTGCCAGCAGTTACTCGAGTCTACGGGGTACGCAGTATTTT
CASSYSSLRGTQYF
>15|-|TRBJ1-5|TRBV19|-
TGTGCCAGTAGTCCCCCCAGGAATAGCAATCAGCCCCAGCATTTT
CASSPPRNSNQPQHF
>19|-|TRBJ1-1|TRBV4-1|-
TGCGCCAGCAGCCAAGATCCCCCCGATTACCTCTCCGGGGACACTGAAGCTTTCTTT
CASSQDPPDYLSGDTEAFF
>17|-|TRBJ2-3|TRBV28|TRBD2
TGTGCCAGCACCAATCCCCCACTAGCGGGGGGAACAGATACGCAGTATTTT
CASTNPPLAGGTDTQYF
>15|-|TRBJ2-4|TRBV29-1|-
TGCAGCGTTGAGTGGGGGGGCGGAGGTCTAGACATTCAGTACTTC
CSVEWGGGGLDIQYF
>15|many|TRBJ2-1|TRBV11-2|-
TGTGCCAGCAGCACCCCGGTGATACCCAACAATGAGCAGTTCTTC
CASSTPVIPNNEQFF
>13|-|TRBJ1-2|TRBV14|TRBD1
TGTGCCAGCAGTCGGGACAGGGGGTATAGCTACACCTTC
CASSRDRGYSYTF
>14|-|TRBJ2-7|TRBV14|-
TGTGCCAGCAGCATTGGAATTTCGGGCCACGAGCAGTACTTC
CASSIGISGHEQYF
>14|-|TRBJ1-6|TRBV28|TRBD1
TGTGCCAGCAGGCCGGGACAGGGAGGATCACCCCTCCACTTT
CASRPGQGGSPLHF
>15|-|TRBJ2-3|TRBV11-2|TRBD2
TGTGCCAGCAGCTTCAGCGGGGGCGGAACAGATACGCAGTATTTT
CASSFSGGGTDTQYF
>16|-|TRBJ2-2|TRBV9|TRBD2
TGTGCCAGCAGCGGCGTAGCGGGAGTCGTCACCGGGGAGCTGTTTTTT
CASSGVAGVVTGELFF
>15|-|TRBJ2-3|TRBV19|-
TGTGCCAGTAGTATGGGGGGACGTAACACAGATACGCAGTATTTT
CASSMGGRNTDTQYF
>15|-|TRBJ2-5|TRBV5-4|TRBD1
TGTGCCAGCAGATTGGGACAGGGGGGAGGAGAGACCCAGTACTTC
CASRLGQGGGETQYF
>17|-|TRBJ1-5|TRBV6-2/TRBV6-3|-
TGTGCCAGCAGTTACCGTGTGGGGGGTAATAGCAATCAGCCCCAGCATTTT
CASSYRVGGNSNQPQHF
>15|-|TRBJ2-3|TRBV5-4|TRBD1
TGTGCCAGCAGCTTGGATCAGGGGGGCACAGATACGCAGTATTTT
CASSLDQGGTDTQYF
>16|-|TRBJ2-2|TRBV4-3|-
TGCGCCAGCAGCCAAGAGGCTGTGGGGGTAGTTTGGGAGCTGTTTTTT
CASSQEAVGVVWELFF
>15|-|TRBJ2-1|TRBV27|TRBD2
TGTGCCAGCAGTTTATGGGGGACTAGCGGAAATGAGCAGTTCTTC
CASSLWGTSGNEQFF
>16|-|TRBJ1-6|TRBV18|TRBD1
TGTGCCAGCTCGCGCGAAACGGGACAGAGGAATTCACCCCTCCACTTT
CASSRETGQRNSPLHF
>15|-|TRBJ2-3|TRBV15|-
TGTGCCACCAGCACCCTTGTGCTTTCCACAGATACGCAGTATTTT
CATSTLVLSTDTQYF
>12|-|TRBJ2-7|TRBV7-9|-
TGTGCCAGCAGCTTAGAGGCCGGGCGGCAGTACTTC
CASSLEAGRQYF
>14|-|TRBJ1-1|TRBV11-2|TRBD1
TGTGCCAGCAGCCCTAGGACAGGGACCACTGAAGCTTTCTTT
CASSPRTGTTEAFF
>14|-|TRBJ1-3|TRBV7-8|-
TGTGCCAGCAGCTTAGAGGAGATTGGAAACACCATATATTTT
CASSLEEIGNTIYF